Below, 14 T cell receptor beta chains from the same sample are listed, as sequenced in a study of shared T cell receptors in the human thymus. Generated by immunoSEQ multiplex PCR, the TCRdb table keeps only in-frame clones and is missing some. Of roughly 700,000 clones listed, roughly 90% are singletons. The same data also contributed to another study, on human thymus T cells.

What was sequenced was thymocytes. Every receptor here comes from a boy younger than two with a congenital heart defect.

The table lists this clone with a count of one. This chain connects TRBV5-1 to TRBJ2-1; 7 bases match TRBD2. V shed 7 bases, J shed 10 bases, and the junction held 14 bases outside the gene matches. The CDR3 runs to 14 residues. Germline V lookup: CDR1 SGHRS, CDR2 YFSETQ. The CDR3 coding sequence is TGCGCCAGCGGTTGGGGGACTACTTCATTGGAGCAGTTCTTC. It yields the protein CASGWGTTSLEQFF.

In this sample, this clone turned up once. The J gene is TRBJ2-7, the V gene TRBV10-3; TRBD1 agrees at 10 bases. The CDR3 is 15 residues long. J was trimmed by 3 bases and V by 7 bases; bases with no gene match: 9. CDR1 is ENHRY, CDR2 SYGVKD, per germline. As DNA, the CDR3 is TGTGCCATCACTACGACAGGGGGCATCGGCTACGAGCAGTACTTC. Its translation is CAITTTGGIGYEQYF.

The chain recombines TRBV6-6 with TRBJ2-3, with TRBD2 matching over 8 bases. The germline CDR1 and CDR2 sequences are MNHNY and SVGAGI (reference sequence). This CDR3 comprises 15 residues. V trimming: 4 bases; J trimming: 6 bases; junction bases outside the gene matches: 9. The DNA for the CDR3 is TGTGCCAGCAGTTGTTCTAGCGGGCCGGGGGATACGCAGTATTTT. Its protein product is CASSCSSGPGDTQYF.

This sequence joins TRBV5-1 and TRBJ2-7; D perhaps matches TRBD2 (5 bases). Per germline, CDR1 SGHRS and CDR2 YFSETQ. The germline V and J ends were trimmed by 0 bases and 0 bases, with 10 bases remaining between them. The CDR3 extends over 15 amino acids. CDR3 nucleotide sequence: TGCGCCAGCAGCTTGGGGACTGGTTCCTCCTACGAGCAGTACTTC. Translating it yields CASSLGTGSSYEQYF. The full variable domain, rest sourced from reference TRBV5-1 and TRBJ2-7, is KAGVTQTPRYLIKTRGQQVTLSCSPISGHRSVSWYQQTPGQGLQFLFEYFSETQRNKGNFPGRFSGRQFSNSRSEMNVSTLELGDSALYLCASSLGTGSSYEQYFGPGTRLTVT.

The DNA of the CDR3 is TGCAGCGTTGAGTCGACTAGCGGGAGTCAGGATGAGCAGTTCTTC. It codes for CSVESTSGSQDEQFF. The chain has TRBV29-1 and TRBJ2-1; 12 nucleotides align to TRBD2. V dropped 3 bases and J dropped 8; count of bases not matched to a gene: 8. Germline CDR1 SQVTM, CDR2 ANQGSEA. The CDR3 length is 15 residues.

The genes are TRBV7-2 and TRBJ2-7, with 11 bases identical to TRBD2. The V gene end was trimmed by 5 bases and the J gene end by 7 bases; junction bases not matched to a gene: 10. The CDR3 has 15 amino acids. CDR1 and CDR2 (germline): SGHTA, FQGNSA. CDR3 nucleotides: TGTGCCAGCAGCGGGCGACTAGCGGGAACGCGAGAGCAGTACTTC. It codes for CASSGRLAGTREQYF. The variable domain in full, completed from reference TRBV7-2 and TRBJ2-7, reads GAGVSQSPSNKVTEKGKDVELRCDPISGHTALYWYRQSLGQGLEFLIYFQGNSAPDKSGLPSDRFSAERTGGSVSTLTIQRTQQEDSAVYLCASSGRLAGTREQYFGPGTRLTVT.

This clone was found once. The CDR3, as DNA: TGCAGCTTTGGGCAGGGCGTAGAGACAGATACGCAGTATTTT. Translating gives CSFGQGVETDTQYF. The V and J genes are TRBV29-1 and TRBJ2-3; tentative D call: TRBD1 (5 bases). The germline V and J ends were trimmed by 8 bases and 3 bases, with 18 bases remaining between them. This CDR3 region has 14 residues. Germline assignment: CDR1 SQVTM and CDR2 ANQGSEA.

The chain employs TRBV18 and TRBJ2-3; D not certain. The CDR3 has 15 residues. Per germline, CDR1 KGHSH and CDR2 LQKENI. Trimming left V 4 bases short and J 2 bases short, with 13 bases between. Here the CDR3 DNA reads TGTGCCAGCTCACAACTGGAACAGCCCACAGATACGCAGTATTTT. Translation: CASSQLEQPTDTQYF.

The gene calls are TRBV28 and TRBJ2-7; 9 nucleotides agree with TRBD2. CDR3 length: 20 amino acids. Germline assignment: CDR1 MDHEN and CDR2 SYDVKM. V dropped 2 bases and J dropped 3; count of bases not matched to a gene: 20. In nucleotides, the CDR3 is TGTGCCAGCAGTTTAAGTTGCCCGGAACGGGGCGGGAGGGCCCGCTACGAGCAGTACTTC. It codes for CASSLSCPERGGRARYEQYF.

This clone was observed a single time. V gene TRBV7-2 combines with J gene TRBJ2-7, with 8 bases matching TRBD1. Germline trimming cut 3 bases from V and 4 bases from J; bases unmatched to any gene: 5. Germline loops: CDR1 SGHTA, CDR2 FQGNSA. This CDR3 is 14 amino acids long. The CDR3 loop reads CASSFAGTGYEQYF. The CDR3 DNA reads TGTGCCAGCAGCTTCGCCGGGACAGGATACGAGCAGTACTTC. Full variable domain (missing parts from reference TRBV7-2 and TRBJ2-7): GAGVSQSPSNKVTEKGKDVELRCDPISGHTALYWYRQSLGQGLEFLIYFQGNSAPDKSGLPSDRFSAERTGGSVSTLTIQRTQQEDSAVYLCASSFAGTGYEQYFGPGTRLTVT.

The rearrangement joins TRBV10-1 to TRBJ1-2; D gene ambiguous. The CDR3 is 13 amino acids. Germline lookup yields CDR1 WNHNN and CDR2 SYGVQD (reference sequence). V lost 9 bases to trimming and J lost 2 bases, with 13 bases between them. The CDR3 sequence: CASAASGNYGYTF. The CDR3 DNA sequence: TGCGCCAGTGCAGCATCGGGGAACTATGGCTACACCTTC.

A single count supports this clone. The chain combines TRBV5-8 with TRBJ2-1, with D maybe TRBD1 (5 bases). The CDR3 sequence is 14 residues long. From germline, CDR1 is SGHTS and CDR2 YDEGEE. The V and J ends lost 0 bases and 3 bases respectively, with 7 bases between them. The CDR3 DNA reads TGTGCCAGCAGCTTGGTGGGGCACTACAATGAGCAGTTCTTC. Amino acid sequence: CASSLVGHYNEQFF.

The chain links TRBV19 to TRBJ2-2, with D possibly being TRBD2 (6 bases). The CDR3 is made up of 20 amino acids. Germline assignment: CDR1 LNHDA and CDR2 SQIVND (reference sequence). The ends were cut back, 9 bases at V and 5 bases at J, with 34 bases in the middle. This chain's CDR3 is CASHRSIAPDREFLTGELFF. In DNA form, the CDR3 reads TGTGCCAGCCACCGTTCAATAGCCCCCGATCGGGAGTTCCTTACCGGGGAGCTGTTTTTT.

The chain joins TRBV7-9 to TRBJ2-7, with 7 bases identical to TRBD1. In germline, CDR1 is SEHNR, CDR2 FQNEAQ (reference sequence). CDR3 size: 16 residues. The V segment lost 1 base and the J segment 3 bases; nucleotides outside the gene matches: 9. The CDR3 DNA follows: TGTGCCAGCAGCTTAGGATTGGGACAGAGAAGCTACGAGCAGTACTTC. Amino acid sequence: CASSLGLGQRSYEQYF.